Each of the 20 T cell receptor beta chains below was sequenced from the same sample in a study of shared clonotypes between healthy human individuals (TCRdb year 2020). The library was produced with the immunoSEQ multiplex PCR assay. The table comes from immuneACCESS by way of TCRdb, which keeps in-frame sequences with V and J called. Part of the clones is missing from these tables; in studies checked, under half for an unresolved V gene and the rest for unknown reasons. The table for this sample lists roughly 2.2 million clones; 85% to 95% of them were counted only once. Clones ranked in the top ten supply more than 0.35% of the sample. The sample consisted of naive CD4+ T cells from PBMCs. The cell subset or site label, as the study defines it: CD45RA+ positively selected. The source is a man aged 18 to 30 in good health. Some clones in this sample may be carry-over from other donors' samples.

This sequence joins TRBV7-9 and TRBJ2-7; the D is unclear. The CDR3 has 13 amino acids. CDR1 SEHNR and CDR2 FQNEAQ come from the germline V gene (reference sequence). V dropped 5 bases and J dropped 7 bases, with 15 bases sitting between them. This chain's CDR3 is CASSLTPSREQYF. As DNA, the CDR3 is TGTGCCAGCAGCCTTACCCCGAGTCGTGAGCAGTACTTC.

This clone occurred once. The chain is built from TRBV5-1 and TRBJ2-2; D is uncertain. The germline V and J ends were trimmed by 4 bases and 1 base, with 8 bases remaining between them. From germline, CDR1 is SGHRS and CDR2 YFSETQ. The CDR3 has 14 amino acids. The CDR3 sequence is CASSPGENTGELFF. CDR3 bases: TGCGCCAGCAGCCCCGGAGAGAACACCGGGGAGCTGTTTTTT.

Comment on this clone: The identical CDR3 is also encoded by other nucleotide sequences in the sample. V usage is TRBV18 and J usage is TRBJ2-1; TRBD1 matches 9 bases. V lost 1 base to trimming and J lost 2 bases; unmatched junction nucleotides: 0. Germline loops: CDR1 KGHSH, CDR2 LQKENI. This CDR3 spans 15 amino acids. In DNA, the CDR3 is TGTGCCAGCTCACCACGACAGGGGGCCTACAATGAGCAGTTCTTC. Its protein is CASSPRQGAYNEQFF.

In the case of this clone: Distinct nucleotide sequences in the sample also encode this CDR3. This chain uses TRBV5-4 with TRBJ1-2; possible D gene TRBD1, 6 bases. Trimming removed 3 bases from V and 2 bases from J, with 8 bases in between. This CDR3 is 13 amino acids long. The germline V gene has CDR1 SGHNT and CDR2 YYREEE (reference sequence). The CDR3 sequence: CASSYDRNYGYTF. CDR3 nucleotide sequence: TGTGCCAGCAGCTACGACAGGAACTATGGCTACACCTTC.

The rearrangement links TRBV28 to TRBJ2-1; TRBD2 is a possible D gene (6 bases). Germline V gene lookup returns CDR1 MDHEN and CDR2 SYDVKM. The CDR3 covers 15 residues. V was clipped by 7 bases and J by 2 bases, with 15 bases between them. CDR3 coding DNA: TGTGCCAGCAATACCCCGTCTAGCGCCTACAATGAGCAGTTCTTC. It is translated as CASNTPSSAYNEQFF.

The chain links TRBV7-3 to TRBJ1-1; D possibly corresponds to TRBD1 (5 bases). V lost 5 bases and J 5 bases, leaving 12 bases between the germline ends. Germline V gene lookup returns CDR1 SGHTA and CDR2 FQGTGA. The CDR3 length is 13 residues. CDR3 nucleotide sequence: TGTGCCAGCAGCCTTGGGGACTATACTGAAGCTTTCTTT. It is translated as CASSLGDYTEAFF.

This chain joins TRBV28 and TRBJ2-7; D ambiguous. V dropped 6 bases and J dropped 0 bases, with 15 bases sitting between them. The CDR3 runs to 15 residues. The germline V gene encodes CDR1 MDHEN and CDR2 SYDVKM. The CDR3 is CASRSPDVRSYEQYF. In DNA, the CDR3 is TGTGCCAGCAGATCCCCGGACGTCCGCTCCTACGAGCAGTACTTC.

A word on this clone: Other DNA sequences in this sample translate to the same CDR3. The chain has TRBV19 and TRBJ1-4; D is undetermined. Germline CDR1 and CDR2: LNHDA and SQIVND (reference sequence). V shed 3 bases and J shed 0 bases, with 5 bases lying between them. CDR3 length equals 14 residues. The CDR3 sequence: CASSISATNEKLFF. DNA of the CDR3: TGTGCCAGTAGTATTTCCGCAACTAATGAAAAACTGTTTTTT. Variable domain in full (rest from reference TRBV19 and TRBJ1-4): DGGITQSPKYLFRKEGQNVTLSCEQNLNHDAMYWYRQDPGQGLRLIYYSQIVNDFQKGDIAEGYSVSREKKESFPLTVTSAQKNPTAFYLCASSISATNEKLFFGSGTQLSVL.

CDR3 in DNA: TGTGCCAGTAGTCGAGGGACAGGAGAAAGCAATCAGCCCCAGCATTTT. Protein: CASSRGTGESNQPQHF. The chain has TRBV19 and TRBJ1-5, with 8 positions matching TRBD1. V dropped 5 bases and J dropped 1; count of bases not matched to a gene: 7. From germline, CDR1 is LNHDA and CDR2 SQIVND (reference sequence). This CDR3 contains 16 residues. Combining the CDR3 with reference TRBV19 and TRBJ1-5 gives the whole variable domain DGGITQSPKYLFRKEGQNVTLSCEQNLNHDAMYWYRQDPGQGLRLIYYSQIVNDFQKGDIAEGYSVSREKKESFPLTVTSAQKNPTAFYLCASSRGTGESNQPQHFGDGTRLSIL.

The count of this clone is one. The genes are TRBV19 and TRBJ2-1; TRBD2 matches 7 bases. The CDR3 is made up of 15 amino acids. Germline V lookup: CDR1 LNHDA, CDR2 SQIVND (reference sequence). The V and J ends lost 7 bases and 9 bases, in that order; junction bases with no gene match: 15. The CDR3 bases are TGTGCCAGTAAGGGTTCTAGCGGAGGAGGTAGTGAGCAGTTCTTC. This translates into CASKGSSGGGSEQFF. The whole variable domain, remainder taken from reference TRBV19 and TRBJ2-1, is DGGITQSPKYLFRKEGQNVTLSCEQNLNHDAMYWYRQDPGQGLRLIYYSQIVNDFQKGDIAEGYSVSREKKESFPLTVTSAQKNPTAFYLCASKGSSGGGSEQFFGPGTRLTVL.

The CDR3 coding sequence is TGCGCCAGCAGCCCGGGATCAGCGGGAGGTGGCACCGGGGAGCTGTTTTTT. Its protein is CASSPGSAGGGTGELFF. The chain recombines TRBV4-1 with TRBJ2-2; 9 nucleotides match TRBD2. Germline trimming cut 4 bases from V and 4 bases from J; bases unmatched to any gene: 10. CDR3 size: 17 residues. Germline-derived CDR1 and CDR2 are MGHRA and YSYEKL.

This clone was seen more than once but under ten times. The same CDR3 also results from other DNA sequences found in this sample. V is TRBV28 and J is TRBJ1-5; D might be TRBD1 (6 bases). CDR3 length equals 15 residues. V lost 2 bases, J lost 1 base, and 9 bases lay in between. CDR1 is MDHEN, CDR2 SYDVKM, per germline. CDR3 loop: CASSLGQGSNQPQHF. The CDR3 region has the DNA TGTGCCAGCAGTTTAGGCCAGGGGAGCAATCAGCCCCAGCATTTT.

The rearrangement links TRBV4-2 to TRBJ1-5; no clear D. In germline, CDR1 is LGHNA, CDR2 YNFKEQ. The CDR3 contains 14 residues. Trimming removed 2 bases from V and 3 bases from J, with 8 bases in between. As DNA, the CDR3 is TGTGCCAGCAGCCAACACGACAACAATCAGCCCCAGCATTTT. Translating it yields CASSQHDNNQPQHF.

The chain combines TRBV11-2 with TRBJ2-7; 8 bases are a match to TRBD1. V shed 3 bases, J shed 6 bases, and the junction held 7 bases outside the gene matches. The CDR3 extends over 14 amino acids. The germline V gene has CDR1 SGHAT and CDR2 FQNNGV. CDR3 DNA sequence: TGTGCCAGCAGCTTTGACAGGGGATCCCTCGAGCAGTACTTC. Translating gives CASSFDRGSLEQYF.

This sequence joins TRBV7-2 and TRBJ1-2; the D gene is possibly TRBD1 (5 bases). The CDR3 is 16 residues long. Per germline, CDR1 SGHTA and CDR2 FQGNSA. With 1 base removed from V and 2 bases from J, the gap between germline ends came to 14 bases. The CDR3 DNA reads TGTGCCAGCAGCTTAGTAGAGGGGCAGGGCAACTATGGCTACACCTTC. Translated: CASSLVEGQGNYGYTF.

This chain links TRBV5-1 with TRBJ2-3, with a weak D call TRBD1 (6 bases). Germline V gene data show CDR1 as SGHRS and CDR2 as YFSETQ. V was cut by 4 bases and J by 4 bases, with 16 bases left in between. The CDR3 is 15 residues long. The CDR3, as DNA: TGCGCCAGCAGCCGAACAGGGTATCTCCCAGATACGCAGTATTTT. Its protein product is CASSRTGYLPDTQYF.

The V call is TRBV30, the J call TRBJ2-7; D assignment may be TRBD1 or TRBD2 (6 bases each). The V end lost 5 bases, the J end lost 0 bases, and 17 bases lay between the germline ends. Germline lookup yields CDR1 GTSNPN and CDR2 SVGIG (reference sequence). The CDR3 totals 15 residues. The CDR3 here is CAWLSEGGGSYEQYF. Written as DNA, the CDR3 is TGTGCCTGGTTGAGCGAAGGAGGGGGCTCCTACGAGCAGTACTTC.

Note on this clone: This sample includes further DNA sequences coding for the same CDR3. The genes are TRBV5-1 and TRBJ2-5; TRBD2 matches 11 bases. V was clipped by 4 bases and J by 3 bases; unmatched bases: 5. The CDR3 is 15 amino acids. The germline V gene has CDR1 SGHRS and CDR2 YFSETQ. CDR3 loop: CASSPGLAGEETQYF. CDR3 bases: TGCGCCAGCAGCCCCGGACTAGCGGGCGAAGAGACCCAGTACTTC.

This clone occurred once. The J gene is TRBJ2-7, the V gene TRBV18; 9 nucleotides agree with TRBD2. V trimming: 3 bases; J trimming: 6 bases; junction bases outside the gene matches: 3. This CDR3 region has 13 residues. Germline lookup yields CDR1 KGHSH and CDR2 LQKENI. The chain's CDR3 is CASSPQAGGEQYF. CDR3 DNA: TGTGCCAGCTCACCTCAAGCGGGGGGCGAGCAGTACTTC.

The chain recombines TRBV7-2 with TRBJ2-3; D tentatively fits TRBD1 or TRBD2 (5 bases each). This CDR3 is 15 amino acids long. Trimming left V 1 base short and J 3 bases short, with 11 bases between. CDR1 and CDR2 (germline): SGHTA, FQGNSA. Here the CDR3 DNA reads TGTGCCAGCAGCTTAGTGGGGGTAGCGACAGATACGCAGTATTTT. The encoded protein is CASSLVGVATDTQYF.